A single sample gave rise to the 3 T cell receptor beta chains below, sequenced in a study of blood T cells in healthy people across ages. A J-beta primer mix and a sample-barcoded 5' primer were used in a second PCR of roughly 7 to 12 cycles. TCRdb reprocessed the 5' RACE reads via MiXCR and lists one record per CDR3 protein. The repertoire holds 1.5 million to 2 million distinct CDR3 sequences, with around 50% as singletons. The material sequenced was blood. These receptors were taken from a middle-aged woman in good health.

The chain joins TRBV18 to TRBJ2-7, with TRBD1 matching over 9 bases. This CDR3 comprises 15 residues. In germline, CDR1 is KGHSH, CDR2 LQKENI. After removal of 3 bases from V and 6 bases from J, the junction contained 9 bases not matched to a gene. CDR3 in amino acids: CASSPPGTGLPEQYF. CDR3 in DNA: TGTGCCAGCTCACCTCCCGGGACAGGGCTTCCCGAGCAGTACTTC.

CDR3 region: CASSLDGQGLNEQFF. The DNA of the CDR3 is TGCGCCAGCAGCCTTGACGGACAGGGGCTGAATGAGCAGTTCTTC. The chain joins TRBV5-1 to TRBJ2-1; TRBD1 matches at 9 bases. Germline V CDR1 and CDR2: SGHRS, YFSETQ. Trimming took 4 bases from V and 7 from J; bases not matched to a gene: 9. The CDR3 has 15 residues.

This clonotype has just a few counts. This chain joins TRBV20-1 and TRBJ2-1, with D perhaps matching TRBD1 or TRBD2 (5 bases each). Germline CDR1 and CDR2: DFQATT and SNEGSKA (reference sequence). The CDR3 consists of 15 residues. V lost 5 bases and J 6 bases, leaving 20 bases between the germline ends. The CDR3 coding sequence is TGCAGTGCTCCCCGGGACGACGAGGTGTTCAATGAGCAGTTCTTC. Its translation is CSAPRDDEVFNEQFF.